What follows describes a single T cell receptor beta chain. This sample was included in a study of T cell clonotyping in hematopoietic cell transplantation. The V and J ends lost 9 bases and 0 bases, in that order; junction bases with no gene match: 4. This CDR3 contains 14 residues. Germline V gene sequence: CDR1 LNHDA, CDR2 SQIVND (reference sequence). Assay: immunoSEQ multiplex PCR; the TCRdb copy retains only in-frame clones and omits some. The repertoire holds about 5,900 clones, with 89% as singletons. The origin of this receptor is a male patient between 35 and 55 years old who had an allogeneic stem cell transplant from an unrelated donor, so the T cells may come from the graft donor. Some clones in this sample may be carry-over from other donors' samples. Sample: peripheral blood mononuclear cells, taken 100 days after allogeneic stem cell transplant. This chain joins TRBV19 and TRBJ1-5; 8 nucleotides match TRBD1. The CDR3 region is CASATGDSNQPQHF. The CDR3 coding sequence is TGTGCCAGCGCGACAGGGGATAGCAATCAGCCCCAGCATTTT.